These 7 T cell receptor beta chains were all obtained from the same sample, sequenced in a study of T cell responses to AZD1222 COVID-19 vaccine. Sequenced by immunoSEQ multiplex PCR; TCRdb stores in-frame clones only, minus some. The sample includes about 180,000 clones, 90% to 95% seen only once; the top ten take approximately 0.98%. Sequenced material: peripheral blood, taken 28 days after the second dose of the MenACWY control vaccine. The receptors were sampled from an adult who received the MenACWY meningococcal vaccine as a control.

This chain links TRBV4-2 with TRBJ2-2; D unresolved. The CDR3 sequence is 14 residues long. Germline CDR1 and CDR2: LGHNA and YNFKEQ. Trimming took off 7 bases at V and 4 bases at J, with 13 bases between the two ends. The DNA for the CDR3 is TGTGCCAGCACCGAAGCCGGTGTCACCGGGGAGCTGTTTTTT. Translating gives CASTEAGVTGELFF.

The DNA for the CDR3 is TGTGCCATCAGTGCCGGGACTAGCGGCGGCAATGAGCAGTTCTTC. This codes for CAISAGTSGGNEQFF. The chain uses TRBV10-3 and TRBJ2-1; 11 nucleotides match TRBD2. J was trimmed by 6 bases and V by 4 bases; bases with no gene match: 5. The CDR3 is 15 residues long. Germline lookup yields CDR1 ENHRY and CDR2 SYGVKD.

The chain has TRBV3-1 (or the pseudogene TRBV3-2) and TRBJ1-1; D perhaps matches TRBD1 (5 bases). Germline values: CDR1 LGHDT, CDR2 YNNKEL (reference sequence). CDR3 length: 12 residues. V was cut by 3 bases and J by 11 bases, with 13 bases left in between. CDR3 in amino acids: CASSQTQGGAFF. For the CDR3, the DNA is TGTGCCAGCAGCCAGACCCAGGGTGGGGCTTTCTTT.

The chain couples TRBV7-9 to TRBJ1-6, with no clear D. V gave up 5 bases and J gave up 0 bases, with 8 bases separating them. Germline CDR1 reads SEHNR; CDR2 reads FQNEAQ (reference sequence). This CDR3 contains 15 residues. The CDR3 DNA follows: TGTGCCAGCAGCCTACAGAGCTCCTATAATTCACCCCTCCACTTT. It yields the protein CASSLQSSYNSPLHF.

The chain uses TRBV5-1 and TRBJ1-6; no clear D. The CDR3 length is 14 residues. Germline lookup yields CDR1 SGHRS and CDR2 YFSETQ. V was pared by 0 bases and J by 5 bases, with 6 bases between. The CDR3 region has the DNA TGCGCCAGCAGCTTGGACGGCAATAATTCACCCCTCCACTTT. The encoded protein is CASSLDGNNSPLHF.

V gene TRBV27 combines with J gene TRBJ1-4, with 9 bases matching TRBD1. CDR1 and CDR2 (germline): MNHEY, SMNVEV (reference sequence). The CDR3 is 15 residues long. V dropped 3 bases and J dropped 8; count of bases not matched to a gene: 7. CDR3 sequence (DNA): TGTGCCAGCAGTTTGGACAGGGGCGGGCAAGAAAAACTGTTTTTT. Translated: CASSLDRGGQEKLFF. Drawing the rest from reference TRBV27 and TRBJ1-4, the complete variable domain is EAQVTQNPRYLITVTGKKLTVTCSQNMNHEYMSWYRQDPGLGLRQIYYSMNVEVTDKGDVPEGYKVSRKEKRNFPLILESPSPNQTSLYFCASSLDRGGQEKLFFGSGTQLSVL.

This chain uses TRBV29-1 with TRBJ1-1; D unclear. The CDR3 runs 12 residues. Per the germline V gene, CDR1 is SQVTM and CDR2 is ANQGSEA. Trimming left V 4 bases short and J 1 base short, with 7 bases between. CDR3 nucleotides: TGCAGCGTTGCCAGCTGGAACACTGAAGCTTTCTTT. As protein: CSVASWNTEAFF.